This entry concerns a single T cell receptor (beta chain). After re-calling the 5' RACE reads, TCRdb lists one entry per CDR3 protein, DNA absent. This sample contains 450,000 to 600,000 distinct CDR3 sequences. This CDR3 contains 17 residues. CDR1 and CDR2 (germline): SGHRS, YFSETQ. This record comes from a study of T cells expressing NK-cell markers. Turning to the study itself: Out of eight donors sequenced, seven tested HCMV-seropositive and the remaining one seronegative.

This chain connects TRBV5-1 to TRBJ2-5; with no DNA, the TCRdb D assignment of TRBD1 cannot be verified. The sample taken for sequencing was blood T cells: a sorted CD56 or NKG2C T cell subset, CD4+ or CD8+ T cells, or bulk PBMC T cells (not recorded which). The source is a man between 18 and 29 years old in good health. The CDR3 sequence: CASSLGQGRRGSETQYF.